This entry lists 8 T cell receptor beta chains sequenced from one sample in a study of blood T cell repertoires in COVID-19. Profiled with immunoSEQ multiplex PCR; TCRdb holds only in-frame clones, not every one. The sample holds some 300,000 clones, 70% to 90% seen once. The sequencing input was peripheral blood. These TCRs come from a man in his 70s with acute or convalescent COVID-19.

V usage is TRBV4-2 and J usage is TRBJ2-5; D perhaps matches TRBD1 (6 bases). In germline, CDR1 is LGHNA, CDR2 YNFKEQ. This CDR3 contains 17 residues. Trimming left V 2 bases short and J 0 bases short, with 16 bases between. The DNA of the CDR3 is TGTGCCAGCAGCCAACCATTAACCGGACAGAACCAAGAGACCCAGTACTTC. Encoded protein: CASSQPLTGQNQETQYF.

The J gene is TRBJ2-7, the V gene TRBV5-5, with 13 bases identical to TRBD2. Unmatched junction bases numbered 3, after V lost 3 bases and J lost 6 bases. The length of the CDR3 is 14 residues. Germline CDR1 SGHKS, CDR2 YYEKEE (reference sequence). The CDR3 DNA is TGTGCCAGCAGCTGGACTAGCGGGAGTAGCGAGCAGTACTTC. Its translation is CASSWTSGSSEQYF.

This chain connects TRBV7-9 to TRBJ2-7; D gene uncertain. V was pared by 2 bases and J by 5 bases, with 13 bases between. The CDR3 sequence is 14 residues long. Germline assignment: CDR1 SEHNR and CDR2 FQNEAQ (reference sequence). In DNA, the CDR3 is TGTGCCAGCAGCTTAAAGACAACAATCCACGAGCAGTACTTC. Translation: CASSLKTTIHEQYF.

This chain uses TRBV19 with TRBJ2-5, with D maybe TRBD2 (6 bases). Germline V lookup: CDR1 LNHDA, CDR2 SQIVND (reference sequence). The CDR3 has 15 amino acids. The V gene lost 5 bases and the J gene lost 4 bases, with 17 bases spanning the gap. The CDR3 nucleotides read TGTGCCAGTAGTCCCCGGAGGGCGGAGGGAGAGACCCAGTACTTC. Its protein is CASSPRRAEGETQYF.

The V and J genes are TRBV15 and TRBJ1-2, with D perhaps matching TRBD1 (6 bases). Trimming took off 0 bases at V and 7 bases at J, with 21 bases between the two ends. This CDR3 comprises 17 residues. Germline V lookup: CDR1 LNHNV, CDR2 YYDKDF (reference sequence). CDR3 nucleotide sequence: TGTGCCACCAGCAGAGATCTCTGGGGGCTAAGGACGATTGGCTACACCTTC. This codes for CATSRDLWGLRTIGYTF.

The chain recombines TRBV5-1 with TRBJ2-4; TRBD2 is a possible D gene (6 bases). The CDR3 has 13 amino acids. V lost 7 bases, J lost 9 bases, and 17 bases lay in between. Germline V gene data show CDR1 as SGHRS and CDR2 as YFSETQ. The CDR3 bases are TGCGCCAGCGGGGACTTAAATCAGCCCATTCAGTACTTC. Translation gives CASGDLNQPIQYF.

The chain employs TRBV19 and TRBJ1-2, with unresolved D. Germline loops: CDR1 LNHDA, CDR2 SQIVND (reference sequence). This CDR3 region has 15 residues. V gave up 4 bases and J gave up 5 bases, with 17 bases separating them. The CDR3 spells CASSRGSAPRYGYTF. CDR3 coding DNA: TGTGCCAGTAGTAGAGGGAGTGCACCTAGGTATGGCTACACCTTC.

The chain employs TRBV18 and TRBJ1-5; unclear D gene. CDR1 is KGHSH, CDR2 LQKENI, per germline. The CDR3 contains 14 residues. The V end was cut by 5 bases, the J end by 8 bases, with 16 bases between. The CDR3 bases are TGTGCCAGCTCATCCACAGTCTCGGAGGAGCCCCAGCATTTT. Translation gives CASSSTVSEEPQHF. Full variable domain (missing parts from reference TRBV18 and TRBJ1-5): NAGVMQNPRHLVRRRGQEARLRCSPMKGHSHVYWYRQLPEEGLKFMVYLQKENIIDESGMPKERFSAEFPKEGPSILRIQQVVRGDSAAYFCASSSTVSEEPQHFGDGTRLSIL.